This is a list of T cell receptor beta chains from one sample in a study of blood T cell repertoires in COVID-19. Profiling relied on immunoSEQ multiplex PCR, and the TCRdb table lists in-frame clones only, not all of them. The sample has 230,000 or so clones; about 91% are singletons. The sequencing input was PBMCs or T cells enriched from blood (not recorded which). The receptors were gathered from a woman between 50 and 59 years old with acute COVID-19. The CDR3 runs from the conserved cysteine through the conserved F or W. The D gene is left open where the match is weak. Clone sizes are given selectively: once, few, many, or a class where the clone is expanded.

DNA: TGTGCCAGCAGAACCGGGACTAGCACAGATACGCAGTATTTT; CDR3: CASRTGTSTDTQYF; D: -; size: -; J: TRBJ2-3; V: TRBV2
DNA: TGTGCCAGCAGCGTACAGACCGGGACAGATCATAACTATGGCTACACCTTC; CDR3: CASSVQTGTDHNYGYTF; D: TRBD1; size: -; J: TRBJ1-2; V: TRBV9
DNA: TGTGCCAGCAGTTCCCGAGCAGGACAGGGTGACTATGGCTACACCTTC; CDR3: CASSSRAGQGDYGYTF; D: TRBD1; size: -; J: TRBJ1-2; V: TRBV6-5
DNA: TGTGCCAGCAGTTACTCTAGGCAGGGTCAGCCCCAGCATTTT; CDR3: CASSYSRQGQPQHF; D: -; size: -; J: TRBJ1-5; V: TRBV6-5
DNA: TGTGCCAGCAGCGGAGGACAGGGAATATCTTACGAGCAGTACTTC; CDR3: CASSGGQGISYEQYF; D: TRBD1; size: -; J: TRBJ2-7; V: TRBV9
DNA: TGTGCCAGCAGTTACCGCGCGAGCAATGAGCAGTTCTTC; CDR3: CASSYRASNEQFF; D: -; size: -; J: TRBJ2-1; V: TRBV6-2/TRBV6-3
DNA: TGTGCCAGCAGTTTGGGGACAGGAAATGAGCAGTTCTTC; CDR3: CASSLGTGNEQFF; D: TRBD1; size: -; J: TRBJ2-1; V: TRBV12-3/TRBV12-4
DNA: TGTGCCACCTTTAAACCAGGGACTAAAGATACGCAGTATTTT; CDR3: CATFKPGTKDTQYF; D: TRBD2; size: -; J: TRBJ2-3; V: TRBV6-5
DNA: TGTGCCAGTACCATCATGGGGGGTGGCAATCAGCCCCAGCATTTT; CDR3: CASTIMGGGNQPQHF; D: -; size: few; J: TRBJ1-5; V: TRBV19
DNA: TGTGCCAGCAGCTCGCGCACAGGGCGAGGGAACAATGAGCAGTTCTTC; CDR3: CASSSRTGRGNNEQFF; D: -; size: -; J: TRBJ2-1; V: TRBV7-2
DNA: TGTGCCAGCAGTGAGTCCCCAGGCACAGATACGCAGTATTTT; CDR3: CASSESPGTDTQYF; D: -; size: -; J: TRBJ2-3; V: TRBV2
DNA: TGTGCCAGCAGTTACTGGTCGGGAGGAGGCAATGAGCAGTTCTTC; CDR3: CASSYWSGGGNEQFF; D: TRBD2; size: -; J: TRBJ2-1; V: TRBV6-2/TRBV6-3
DNA: TGTGCCAGCAGCCCCCGACGGGTGTCCTACAATGAGCAGTTCTTC; CDR3: CASSPRRVSYNEQFF; D: -; size: -; J: TRBJ2-1; V: TRBV9
DNA: TGTGCCTGGGACCGGACAGACTATAATTCACCCCTCCACTTT; CDR3: CAWDRTDYNSPLHF; D: -; size: -; J: TRBJ1-6; V: TRBV30
DNA: TGTGCCAGCAGCTCTAGCGGACGCACAGATACGCAGTATTTT; CDR3: CASSSSGRTDTQYF; D: TRBD2; size: -; J: TRBJ2-3; V: TRBV7-9
DNA: TGTGCCAGCAGACCACAGGGAAGAAATGAAAAACTGTTTTTT; CDR3: CASRPQGRNEKLFF; D: -; size: -; J: TRBJ1-4; V: TRBV28
DNA: TGTGCCACCAGCCGGACTAGAGGCGAGCGTTACGAGCAGTACTTC; CDR3: CATSRTRGERYEQYF; D: TRBD2; size: once; J: TRBJ2-7; V: TRBV15
DNA: TGTGCCACCGTGGAGGGACAGCAAGAGACCCAGTACTTC; CDR3: CATVEGQQETQYF; D: -; size: once; J: TRBJ2-5; V: TRBV28
DNA: TGCAGTGCTTCCCTCGGGGGTGAGCAGTTCTTC; CDR3: CSASLGGEQFF; D: -; size: -; J: TRBJ2-1; V: TRBV20-1
DNA: TGCAGCGTTGAAGTAAGGTCTCAGGGCCATGGCTACACCTTC; CDR3: CSVEVRSQGHGYTF; D: -; size: -; J: TRBJ1-2; V: TRBV29-1
DNA: TGTGCCAGCCGGACACCTATTAACTATGGCTACACCTTC; CDR3: CASRTPINYGYTF; D: -; size: -; J: TRBJ1-2; V: TRBV28
DNA: TGCGCCAGCAAGATGAGGGACTGGAACACCGGGGAGCTGTTTTTT; CDR3: CASKMRDWNTGELFF; D: -; size: few; J: TRBJ2-2; V: TRBV4-1
DNA: TGTGCCAGTAGTATGAGGGCCGCGGGGCTGTTTTTT; CDR3: CASSMRAAGLFF; D: -; size: -; J: TRBJ2-2; V: TRBV19
DNA: TGTGCCAGCAGCTCTAATAGCGGGAGGGCGGCAGATACGCAGTATTTT; CDR3: CASSSNSGRAADTQYF; D: TRBD2; size: -; J: TRBJ2-3; V: TRBV28
DNA: TGTGCCAGCAGCTCCACTGGCTCTGGAAACACCATATATTTT; CDR3: CASSSTGSGNTIYF; D: -; size: -; J: TRBJ1-3; V: TRBV7-6
DNA: TGTGCCAGCAGCTTAGTGTACAGCATGAACACTGAAGCTTTCTTT; CDR3: CASSLVYSMNTEAFF; D: -; size: -; J: TRBJ1-1; V: TRBV7-2
DNA: TGTGCCAGCTCCGGCGTATTCACTACCTACGAGCAGTACTTC; CDR3: CASSGVFTTYEQYF; D: -; size: -; J: TRBJ2-7; V: TRBV6-5
DNA: TGTGCCAGCAGTTTGGCAGGCCCCGACTATGGCTACACCTTC; CDR3: CASSLAGPDYGYTF; D: -; size: -; J: TRBJ1-2; V: TRBV28
DNA: TGTGCCAGCAGCGTCGGGACAGCAGCCCTTGGCTACACCTTC; CDR3: CASSVGTAALGYTF; D: TRBD1; size: few; J: TRBJ1-2; V: TRBV5-5
DNA: TGTGCCAGCAGTTTATGGGGCGGGGTTGAGGGGGATACGCAGTATTTT; CDR3: CASSLWGGVEGDTQYF; D: -; size: -; J: TRBJ2-3; V: TRBV28